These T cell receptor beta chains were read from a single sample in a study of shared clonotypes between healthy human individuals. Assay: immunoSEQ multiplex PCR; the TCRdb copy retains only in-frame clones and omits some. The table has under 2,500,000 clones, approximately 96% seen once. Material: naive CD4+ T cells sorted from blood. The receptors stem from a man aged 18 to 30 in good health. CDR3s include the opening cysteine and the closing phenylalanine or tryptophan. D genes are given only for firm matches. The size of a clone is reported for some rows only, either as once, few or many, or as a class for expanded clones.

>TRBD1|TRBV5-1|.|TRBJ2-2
CASSLVDRVAGELFF
TGCGCCAGCAGCTTGGTGGACAGGGTAGCCGGGGAGCTGTTTTTT
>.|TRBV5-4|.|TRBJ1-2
CASSSDGNYGYTF
TGTGCCAGCAGCTCGGATGGGAACTATGGCTACACCTTC
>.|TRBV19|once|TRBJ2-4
CASSIAKQAVNIQYF
TGTGCCAGTAGTATCGCGAAACAGGCGGTAAACATTCAGTACTTC
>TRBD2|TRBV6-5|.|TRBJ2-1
CASRKAGGRDEQFF
TGTGCCAGCAGAAAAGCGGGAGGGCGCGATGAGCAGTTCTTC
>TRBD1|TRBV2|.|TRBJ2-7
CASSPGTGAYEQYF
TGTGCCAGCAGTCCTGGGACAGGGGCCTACGAGCAGTACTTC
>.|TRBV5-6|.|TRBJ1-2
CASSLASIGNYGYTF
TGTGCCAGCAGCTTGGCGTCAATAGGGAACTATGGCTACACCTTC
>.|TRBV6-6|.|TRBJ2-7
CASSYSIVGLEYF
TGTGCCAGCAGTTACTCGATAGTAGGTTTAGAGTACTTC
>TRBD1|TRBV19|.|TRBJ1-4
CASRTGSLDEKLFF
TGTGCCAGTAGGACAGGGTCGCTGGATGAAAAACTGTTTTTT
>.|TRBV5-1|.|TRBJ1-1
CASSLGWGRSTEAFF
TGCGCCAGCAGCTTGGGATGGGGAAGGAGCACTGAAGCTTTCTTT
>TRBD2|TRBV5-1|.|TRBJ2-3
CASSPRPGLEADTQYF
TGCGCCAGCAGCCCCCGTCCCGGACTAGAGGCAGATACGCAGTATTTT
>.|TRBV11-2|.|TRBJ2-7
CASSQNTYEQYF
TGTGCCAGCAGCCAGAACACCTACGAGCAGTACTTC
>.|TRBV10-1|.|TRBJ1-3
CASSAGRLSGNTIYF
TGCGCCAGCAGTGCGGGACGCCTCTCTGGAAACACCATATATTTT
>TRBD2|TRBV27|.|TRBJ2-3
CARTSGKWSTDTQYF
TGTGCCAGGACTAGCGGGAAATGGAGCACAGATACGCAGTATTTT
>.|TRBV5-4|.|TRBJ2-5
CASSSGIQETQYF
TGTGCCAGCAGCTCTGGGATCCAAGAGACCCAGTACTTC
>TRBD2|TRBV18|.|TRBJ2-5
CASSRPGLRIDETQYF
TGTGCCAGCTCTCGTCCGGGACTAAGGATCGACGAGACCCAGTACTTC
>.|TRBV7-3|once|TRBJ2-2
CASSLSPRGELFF
TGTGCCAGCAGCTTAAGCCCAAGAGGGGAGCTGTTTTTT
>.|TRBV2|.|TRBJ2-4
CASTGDAGSGLNIQYF
TGTGCCAGCACCGGCGACGCCGGGAGCGGATTAAACATTCAGTACTTC
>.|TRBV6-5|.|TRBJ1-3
CASSYSRSSGNTIYF
TGTGCCAGCAGTTACTCCCGAAGCTCTGGAAACACCATATATTTT
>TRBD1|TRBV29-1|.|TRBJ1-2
CSVRQGNYGYTF
TGCAGCGTCAGACAGGGGAACTATGGCTACACCTTC
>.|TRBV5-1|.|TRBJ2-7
CASSPDGGPYEQYF
TGCGCCAGCAGCCCGGACGGGGGGCCCTACGAGCAGTACTTC
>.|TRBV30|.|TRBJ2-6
CAWGQENSGANVLTF
TGTGCCTGGGGGCAGGAAAACTCTGGGGCCAACGTCCTGACTTTC
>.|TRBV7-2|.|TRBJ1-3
CASSYTGISGNTIYF
TGTGCCAGCAGTTATACAGGGATCTCTGGAAACACCATATATTTT
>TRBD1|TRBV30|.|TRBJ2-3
CAWSTGQARKRTDTQYF
TGTGCCTGGAGTACGGGACAGGCCCGAAAACGCACAGATACGCAGTATTTT
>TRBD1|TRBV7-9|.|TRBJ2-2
CASSPQGAANTGELFF
TGTGCCAGCAGCCCACAGGGGGCCGCGAACACCGGGGAGCTGTTTTTT
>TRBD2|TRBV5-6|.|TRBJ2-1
CASSPGTSPYNEQFF
TGTGCCAGCAGCCCCGGGACTAGTCCATACAATGAGCAGTTCTTC
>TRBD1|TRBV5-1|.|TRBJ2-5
CASSPGQGAQYF
TGCGCCAGCAGTCCGGGACAGGGGGCCCAGTACTTC
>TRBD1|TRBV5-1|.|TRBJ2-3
CASSLSGQGGTDTQYF
TGCGCCAGCAGCTTAAGTGGACAGGGTGGGACAGATACGCAGTATTTT
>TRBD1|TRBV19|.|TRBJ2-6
CASSDRDSLSDATF
TGTGCCAGTAGTGACCGGGACAGCTTGTCTGATGCTACTTTC
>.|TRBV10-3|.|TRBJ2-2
CAIRRQANTGELFF
TGTGCCATCAGGAGACAGGCGAACACCGGGGAGCTGTTTTTT
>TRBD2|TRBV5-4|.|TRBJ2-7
CASSFGGVYEQYF
TGTGCCAGCAGCTTCGGGGGGGTATACGAGCAGTACTTC
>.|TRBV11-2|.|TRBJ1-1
CASTMGGAPAEAFF
TGTGCCAGCACCATGGGGGGGGCGCCTGCTGAAGCTTTCTTT
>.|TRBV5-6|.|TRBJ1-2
CASTGTETRFYGYTF
TGTGCCAGCACCGGGACGGAAACAAGATTCTATGGCTACACCTTC
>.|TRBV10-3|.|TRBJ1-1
CAMTTTQGNTEAFF
TGTGCCATGACCACCACACAGGGGAACACTGAAGCTTTCTTT
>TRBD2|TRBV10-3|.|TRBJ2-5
CAISDTGLAGGETQYF
TGTGCCATCAGTGATACGGGACTAGCAGGGGGAGAGACCCAGTACTTC
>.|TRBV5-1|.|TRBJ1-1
CASSPSRKDALFF
TGCGCCAGCAGCCCCTCCAGAAAAGATGCCCTTTTCTTT
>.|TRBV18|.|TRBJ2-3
CAIKTGRSALIDTQYF
TGTGCCATCAAAACGGGCAGGTCCGCCTTAATAGATACGCAGTATTTT
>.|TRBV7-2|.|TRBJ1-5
CASSLGNAGQPQHF
TGTGCCAGCAGCTTGGGGAATGCGGGTCAGCCCCAGCATTTT
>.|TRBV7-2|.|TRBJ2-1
CASRRGVDNEQFF
TGTGCCAGCAGGAGGGGGGTTGACAATGAGCAGTTCTTC
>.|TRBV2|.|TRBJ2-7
CASNTKSYEQYF
TGTGCCAGCAATACAAAGAGCTACGAGCAGTACTTC
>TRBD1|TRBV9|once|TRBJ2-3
CASGTGTTDTQYF
TGTGCCAGCGGGACAGGGACCACAGATACGCAGTATTTT
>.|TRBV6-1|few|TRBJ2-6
CASSDTFGANVLTF
TGTGCCAGCAGTGATACTTTTGGGGCCAACGTCCTGACTTTC
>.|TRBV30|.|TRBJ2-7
CAWSTEGASHEQYF
TGTGCCTGGAGTACCGAGGGCGCGAGCCACGAGCAGTACTTC
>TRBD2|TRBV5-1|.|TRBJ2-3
CASSSNSGRGDTQYF
TGCGCCAGCAGCTCCAATAGCGGGAGGGGAGATACGCAGTATTTT
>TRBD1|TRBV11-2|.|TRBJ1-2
CASSLDPGQARGYTF
TGTGCCAGCAGCTTAGACCCCGGACAGGCTCGGGGCTACACCTTC
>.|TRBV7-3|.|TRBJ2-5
CASSLQGSETQYF
TGTGCCAGCAGCTTACAGGGTTCAGAGACCCAGTACTTC
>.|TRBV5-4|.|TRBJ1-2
CASSANQGKGYYGYTF
TGTGCCAGCAGCGCAAACCAGGGAAAAGGCTACTATGGCTACACCTTC
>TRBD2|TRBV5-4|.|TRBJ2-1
CASNPAGGSYNEQFF
TGTGCCAGCAACCCAGCGGGGGGTTCCTACAATGAGCAGTTCTTC
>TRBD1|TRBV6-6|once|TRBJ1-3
CASSRDRRNSGNTIYF
TGTGCCAGCAGTCGGGACAGGCGAAATTCTGGAAACACCATATATTTT
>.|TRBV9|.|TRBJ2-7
CASSVTRGPWDEQYF
TGTGCCAGCAGCGTAACCAGGGGCCCTTGGGACGAGCAGTACTTC
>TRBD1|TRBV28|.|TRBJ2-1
CATNNRGSYNEQFF
TGTGCCACCAACAACAGGGGCTCCTACAATGAGCAGTTCTTC
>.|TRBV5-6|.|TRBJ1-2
CASSSLQGYGYTF
TGTGCCAGCAGCTCATTACAGGGCTATGGCTACACCTTC
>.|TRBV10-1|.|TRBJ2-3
CASSDPDRDTQYF
TGCGCCAGCAGTGACCCCGATCGTGATACGCAGTATTTT
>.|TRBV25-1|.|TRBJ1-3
CASSEYGGTIYF
TGTGCCAGCAGTGAATACGGTGGGACCATATATTTT
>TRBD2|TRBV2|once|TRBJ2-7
CASSEAASGGYEQYF
TGTGCCAGCAGTGAAGCAGCTAGCGGGGGCTACGAGCAGTACTTC
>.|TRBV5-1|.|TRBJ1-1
CASSLNSMNTEAFF
TGCGCCAGCAGCTTGAACAGCATGAACACTGAAGCTTTCTTT
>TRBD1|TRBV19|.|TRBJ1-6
CASSDRERSSPLHF
TGTGCCAGTAGTGACAGGGAACGAAGTTCACCCCTCCACTTT
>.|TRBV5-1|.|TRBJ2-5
CASSPLQGIETQYF
TGCGCCAGCAGCCCCCTTCAGGGAATAGAGACCCAGTACTTC
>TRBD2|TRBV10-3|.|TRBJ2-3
CAISAGGRDTDTQYF
TGTGCCATCAGTGCGGGGGGACGTGACACAGATACGCAGTATTTT
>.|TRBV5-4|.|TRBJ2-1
CASSLFHNEQFF
TGTGCCAGCAGCTTGTTCCACAATGAGCAGTTCTTC